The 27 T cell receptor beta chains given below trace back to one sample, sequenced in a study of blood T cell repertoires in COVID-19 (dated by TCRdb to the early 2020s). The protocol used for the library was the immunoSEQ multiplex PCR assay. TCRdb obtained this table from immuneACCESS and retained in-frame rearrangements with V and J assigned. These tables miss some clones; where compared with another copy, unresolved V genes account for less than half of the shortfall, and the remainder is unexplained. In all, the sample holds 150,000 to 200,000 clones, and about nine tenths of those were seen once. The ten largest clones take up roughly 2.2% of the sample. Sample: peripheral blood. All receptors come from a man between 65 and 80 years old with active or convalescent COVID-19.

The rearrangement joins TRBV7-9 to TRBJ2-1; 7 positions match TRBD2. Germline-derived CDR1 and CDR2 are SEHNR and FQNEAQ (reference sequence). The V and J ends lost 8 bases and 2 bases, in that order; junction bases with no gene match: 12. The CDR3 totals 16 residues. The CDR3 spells CASRPSGGDPYNEQFF. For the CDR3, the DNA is TGTGCCAGCCGCCCCTCTGGGGGGGACCCCTACAATGAGCAGTTCTTC. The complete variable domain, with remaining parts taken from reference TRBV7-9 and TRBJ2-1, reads DTGVSQNPRHKITKRGQNVTFRCDPISEHNRLYWYRQTLGQGPEFLTYFQNEAQLEKSRLLSDRFSAERPKGSFSTLEIQRTEQGDSAMYLCASRPSGGDPYNEQFFGPGTRLTVL.

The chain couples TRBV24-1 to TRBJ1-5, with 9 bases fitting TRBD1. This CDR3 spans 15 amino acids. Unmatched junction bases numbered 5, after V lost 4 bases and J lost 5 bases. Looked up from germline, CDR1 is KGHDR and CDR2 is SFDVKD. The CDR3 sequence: CATSDGQGTDQPQHF. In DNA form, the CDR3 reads TGTGCCACCAGTGACGGACAGGGGACCGATCAGCCCCAGCATTTT.

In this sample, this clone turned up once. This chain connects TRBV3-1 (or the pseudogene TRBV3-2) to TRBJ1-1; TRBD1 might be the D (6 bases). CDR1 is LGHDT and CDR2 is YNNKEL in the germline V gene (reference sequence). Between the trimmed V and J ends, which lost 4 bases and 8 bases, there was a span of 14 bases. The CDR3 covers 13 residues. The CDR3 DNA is TGTGCCAGCAGCCGACCGGGGGGGGCCGAAGCTTTCTTT. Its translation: CASSRPGGAEAFF.

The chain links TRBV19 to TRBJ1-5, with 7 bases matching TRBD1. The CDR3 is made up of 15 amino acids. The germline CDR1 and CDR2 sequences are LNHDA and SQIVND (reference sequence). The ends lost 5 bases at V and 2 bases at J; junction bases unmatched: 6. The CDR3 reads CASSLNRGGNQPQHF. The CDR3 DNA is TGTGCCAGTAGTCTCAACAGGGGTGGCAATCAGCCCCAGCATTTT.

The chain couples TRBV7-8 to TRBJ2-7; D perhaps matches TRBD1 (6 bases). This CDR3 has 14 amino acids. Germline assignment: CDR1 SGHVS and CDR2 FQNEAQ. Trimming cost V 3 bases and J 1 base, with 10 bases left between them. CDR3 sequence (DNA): TGTGCCAGCAGCTTGGGACACCGGTCCTACGAGCAGTACTTC. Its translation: CASSLGHRSYEQYF.

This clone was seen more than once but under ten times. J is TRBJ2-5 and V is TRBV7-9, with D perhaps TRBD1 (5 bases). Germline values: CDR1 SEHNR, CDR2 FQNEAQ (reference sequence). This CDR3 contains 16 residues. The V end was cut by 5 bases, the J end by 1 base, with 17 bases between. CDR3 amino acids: CASSPGLGRIQETQYF. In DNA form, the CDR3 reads TGTGCCAGCAGCCCCGGGTTGGGGCGTATCCAAGAGACCCAGTACTTC.

The CDR3 loop reads CASSIRAVSGNTIYF. The CDR3 DNA is TGTGCCAGTAGTATTCGTGCGGTTTCTGGAAACACCATATATTTT. This rearrangement joins TRBV19 to TRBJ1-3, with D unresolved. CDR3 length: 15 amino acids. Germline CDR1 LNHDA, CDR2 SQIVND (reference sequence). V was pared by 3 bases and J by 1 base, with 10 bases between.

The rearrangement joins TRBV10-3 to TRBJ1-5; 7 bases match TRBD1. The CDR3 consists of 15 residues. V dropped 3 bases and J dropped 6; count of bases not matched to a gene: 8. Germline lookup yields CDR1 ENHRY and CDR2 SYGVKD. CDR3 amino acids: CAISEGRGRIQPQHF. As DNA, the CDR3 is TGTGCCATCAGTGAAGGAAGGGGGCGGATTCAGCCCCAGCATTTT.

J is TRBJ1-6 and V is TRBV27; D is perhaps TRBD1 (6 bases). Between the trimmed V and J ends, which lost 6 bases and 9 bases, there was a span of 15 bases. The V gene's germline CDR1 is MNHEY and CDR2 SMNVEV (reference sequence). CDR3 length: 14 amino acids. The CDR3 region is CASRSGHPPSPLHF. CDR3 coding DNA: TGTGCCAGCAGATCGGGACACCCCCCTTCACCCCTCCACTTT.

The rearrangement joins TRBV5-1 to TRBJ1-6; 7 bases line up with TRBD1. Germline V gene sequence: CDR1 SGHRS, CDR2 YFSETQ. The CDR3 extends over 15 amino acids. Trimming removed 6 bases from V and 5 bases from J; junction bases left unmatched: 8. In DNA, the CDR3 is TGCGCCAGCACCTCCACCGGGACAGATAATTCACCCCTCCACTTT. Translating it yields CASTSTGTDNSPLHF.

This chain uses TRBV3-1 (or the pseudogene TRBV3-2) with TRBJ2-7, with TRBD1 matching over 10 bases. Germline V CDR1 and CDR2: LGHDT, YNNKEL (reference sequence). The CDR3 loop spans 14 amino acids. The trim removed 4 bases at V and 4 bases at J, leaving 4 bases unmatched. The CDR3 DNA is TGTGCCAGCAGCCCCGGGACAGGGGAATACGAGCAGTACTTC. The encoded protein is CASSPGTGEYEQYF.

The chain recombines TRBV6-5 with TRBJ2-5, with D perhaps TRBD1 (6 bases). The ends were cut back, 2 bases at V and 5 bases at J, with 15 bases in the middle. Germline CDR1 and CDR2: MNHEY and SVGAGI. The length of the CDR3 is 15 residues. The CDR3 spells CASSYKTGSGETQYF. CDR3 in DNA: TGTGCCAGCAGTTACAAGACAGGTTCGGGGGAGACCCAGTACTTC.

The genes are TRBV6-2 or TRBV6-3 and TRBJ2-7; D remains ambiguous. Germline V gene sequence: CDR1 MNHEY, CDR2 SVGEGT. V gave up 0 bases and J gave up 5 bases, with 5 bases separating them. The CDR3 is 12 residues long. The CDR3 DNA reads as TGTGCCAGCAGTTACTCGATAGACGAGCAGTACTTC. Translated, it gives CASSYSIDEQYF.

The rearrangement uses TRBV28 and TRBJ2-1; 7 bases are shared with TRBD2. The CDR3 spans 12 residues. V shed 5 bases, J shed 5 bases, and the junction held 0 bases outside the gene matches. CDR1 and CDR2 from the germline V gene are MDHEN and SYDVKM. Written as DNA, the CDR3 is TGTGCCAGCAGTGGACTAGACAATGAGCAGTTCTTC. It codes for CASSGLDNEQFF.

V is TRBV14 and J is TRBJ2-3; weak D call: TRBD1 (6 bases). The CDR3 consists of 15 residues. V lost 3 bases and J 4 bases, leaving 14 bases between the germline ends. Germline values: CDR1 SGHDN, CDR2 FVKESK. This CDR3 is CASSQTQGWADTQYF. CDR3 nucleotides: TGTGCCAGCAGCCAGACACAGGGTTGGGCAGATACGCAGTATTTT.

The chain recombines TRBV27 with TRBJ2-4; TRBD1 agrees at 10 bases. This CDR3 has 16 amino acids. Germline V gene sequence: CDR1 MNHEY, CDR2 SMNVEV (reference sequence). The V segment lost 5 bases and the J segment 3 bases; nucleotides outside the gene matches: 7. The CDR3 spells CASSRQGAEVKNIQYF. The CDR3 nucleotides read TGTGCCAGCAGTCGACAGGGGGCGGAGGTCAAAAACATTCAGTACTTC.

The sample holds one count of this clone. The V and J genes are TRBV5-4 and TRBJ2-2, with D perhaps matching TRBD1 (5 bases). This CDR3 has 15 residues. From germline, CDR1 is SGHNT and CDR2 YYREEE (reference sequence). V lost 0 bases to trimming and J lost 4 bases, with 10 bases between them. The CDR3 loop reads CASSLGRETTGELFF. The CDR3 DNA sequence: TGTGCCAGCAGCTTGGGCAGGGAAACCACCGGGGAGCTGTTTTTT.

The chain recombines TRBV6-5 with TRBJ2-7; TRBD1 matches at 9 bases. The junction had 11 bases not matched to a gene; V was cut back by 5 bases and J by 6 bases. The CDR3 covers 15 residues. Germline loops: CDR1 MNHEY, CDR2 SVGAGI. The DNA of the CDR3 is TGTGCCAGCAGTCGACCGGGACAGGGAAACAGCGAGCAGTACTTC. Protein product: CASSRPGQGNSEQYF.

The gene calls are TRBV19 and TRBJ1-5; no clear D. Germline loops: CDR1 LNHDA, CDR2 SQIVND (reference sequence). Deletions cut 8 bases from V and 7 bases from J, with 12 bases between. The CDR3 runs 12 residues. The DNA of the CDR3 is TGTGCCAGTGACCTGCCGGGGCAGCCCCAGCATTTT. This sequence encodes CASDLPGQPQHF.

CDR3 region: CASSLSQPGYGYTF. CDR3 nucleotides: TGTGCCAGCAGCTTGTCGCAGCCGGGCTATGGCTACACCTTC. The chain couples TRBV5-6 to TRBJ1-2, with no clear D. Trimming removed 1 base at V and 4 bases at J, with 11 bases between. The V gene's germline CDR1 is SGHDT and CDR2 YYEEEE. The CDR3 has 14 residues.

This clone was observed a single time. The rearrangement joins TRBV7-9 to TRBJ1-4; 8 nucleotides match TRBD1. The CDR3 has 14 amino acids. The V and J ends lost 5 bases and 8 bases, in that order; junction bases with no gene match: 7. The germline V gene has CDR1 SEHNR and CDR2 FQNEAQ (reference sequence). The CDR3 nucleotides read TGTGCCAGCAGCCTGGGACAGGTCGGGGAAAAACTGTTTTTT. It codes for CASSLGQVGEKLFF.

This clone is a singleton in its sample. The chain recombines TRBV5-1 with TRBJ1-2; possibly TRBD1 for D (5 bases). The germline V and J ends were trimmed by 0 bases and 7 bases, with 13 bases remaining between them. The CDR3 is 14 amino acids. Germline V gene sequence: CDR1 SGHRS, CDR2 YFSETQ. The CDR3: CASSLAGQAGGYTF. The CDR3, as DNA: TGCGCCAGCAGCTTGGCAGGGCAGGCCGGTGGCTACACCTTC.

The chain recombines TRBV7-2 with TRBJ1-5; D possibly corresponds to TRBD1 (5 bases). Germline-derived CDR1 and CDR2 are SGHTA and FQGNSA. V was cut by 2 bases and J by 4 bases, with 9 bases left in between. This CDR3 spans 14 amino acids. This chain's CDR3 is CASSLRGGNQPQHF. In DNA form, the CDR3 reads TGTGCCAGCAGCTTAAGGGGAGGAAATCAGCCCCAGCATTTT.

CDR3 nucleotide sequence: TGTGCCAGCATAGTCTCCCCAACTGGCAATCAGCCCCAGCATTTT. Translated, it gives CASIVSPTGNQPQHF. This rearrangement joins TRBV6-5 to TRBJ1-5; D unclear. V was cut by 7 bases and J by 2 bases, with 15 bases left in between. The CDR3 contains 15 residues. Looked up from germline, CDR1 is MNHEY and CDR2 is SVGAGI.

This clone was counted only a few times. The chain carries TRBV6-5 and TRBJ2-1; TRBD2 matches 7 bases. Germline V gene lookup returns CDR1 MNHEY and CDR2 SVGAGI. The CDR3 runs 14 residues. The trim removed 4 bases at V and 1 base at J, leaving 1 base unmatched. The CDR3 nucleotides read TGTGCCAGCAGTTTAGCGGGTTCCTACAATGAGCAGTTCTTC. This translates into CASSLAGSYNEQFF.

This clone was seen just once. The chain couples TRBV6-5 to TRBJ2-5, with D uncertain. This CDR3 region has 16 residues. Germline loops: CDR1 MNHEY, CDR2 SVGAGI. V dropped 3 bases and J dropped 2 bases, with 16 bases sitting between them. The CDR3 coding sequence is TGTGCCAGCAGTTATTCCTTGCTACCCCCTCAAGAGACCCAGTACTTC. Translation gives CASSYSLLPPQETQYF.

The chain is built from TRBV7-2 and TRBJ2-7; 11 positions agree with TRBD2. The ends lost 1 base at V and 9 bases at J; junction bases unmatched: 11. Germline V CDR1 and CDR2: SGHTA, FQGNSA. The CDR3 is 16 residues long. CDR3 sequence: CASSLETSGVPGVQYF. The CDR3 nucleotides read TGTGCCAGCAGCTTAGAGACTAGCGGGGTTCCGGGTGTGCAGTACTTC. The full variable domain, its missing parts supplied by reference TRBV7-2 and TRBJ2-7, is GAGVSQSPSNKVTEKGKDVELRCDPISGHTALYWYRQSLGQGLEFLIYFQGNSAPDKSGLPSDRFSAERTGGSVSTLTIQRTQQEDSAVYLCASSLETSGVPGVQYFGPGTRLTVT.